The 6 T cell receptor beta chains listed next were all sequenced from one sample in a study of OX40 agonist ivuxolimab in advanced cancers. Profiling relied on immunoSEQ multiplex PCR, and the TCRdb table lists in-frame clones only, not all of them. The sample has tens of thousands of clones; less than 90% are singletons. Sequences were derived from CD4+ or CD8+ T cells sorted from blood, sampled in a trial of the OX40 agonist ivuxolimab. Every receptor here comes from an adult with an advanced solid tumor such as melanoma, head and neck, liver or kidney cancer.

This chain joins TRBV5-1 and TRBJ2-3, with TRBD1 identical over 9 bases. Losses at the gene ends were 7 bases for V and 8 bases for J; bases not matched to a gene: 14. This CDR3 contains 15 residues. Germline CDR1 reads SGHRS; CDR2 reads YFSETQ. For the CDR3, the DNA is TGCGCCAGCTTAGGGGACAGGGAAATAGGGAGTACGCAGTATTTT. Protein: CASLGDREIGSTQYF.

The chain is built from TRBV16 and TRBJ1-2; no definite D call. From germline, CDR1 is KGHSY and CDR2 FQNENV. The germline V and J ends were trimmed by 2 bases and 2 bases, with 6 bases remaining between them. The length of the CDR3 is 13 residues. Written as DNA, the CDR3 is TGTGCCAGCAGCCAAGACATCAACTATGGCTACACCTTC. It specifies CASSQDINYGYTF.

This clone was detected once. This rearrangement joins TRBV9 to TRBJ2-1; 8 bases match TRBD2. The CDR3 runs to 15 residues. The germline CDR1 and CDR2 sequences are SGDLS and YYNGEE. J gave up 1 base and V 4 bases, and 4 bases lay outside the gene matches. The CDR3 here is CASSLSGESYNEQFF. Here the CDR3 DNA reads TGTGCCAGCAGCCTTAGCGGGGAGTCCTACAATGAGCAGTTCTTC.

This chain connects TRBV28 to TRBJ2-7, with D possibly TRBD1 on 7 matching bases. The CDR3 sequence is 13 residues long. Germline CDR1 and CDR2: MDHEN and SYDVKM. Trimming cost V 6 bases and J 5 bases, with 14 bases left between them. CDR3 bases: TGTGCCAGCAGGCCACAGGGGACTCACGAGCAGTACTTC. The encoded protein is CASRPQGTHEQYF.

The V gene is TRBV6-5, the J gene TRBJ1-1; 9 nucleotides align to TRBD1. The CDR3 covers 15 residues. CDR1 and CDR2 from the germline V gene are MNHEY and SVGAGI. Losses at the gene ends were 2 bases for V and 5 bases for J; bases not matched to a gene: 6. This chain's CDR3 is CASSYAPGQGTEAFF. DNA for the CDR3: TGTGCCAGCAGTTACGCGCCGGGACAGGGAACTGAAGCTTTCTTT.

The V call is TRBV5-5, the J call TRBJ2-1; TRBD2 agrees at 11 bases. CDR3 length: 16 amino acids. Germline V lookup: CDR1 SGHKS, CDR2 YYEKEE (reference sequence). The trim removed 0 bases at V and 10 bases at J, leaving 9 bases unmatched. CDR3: CASSLGLAGMIGEQFF. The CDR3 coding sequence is TGTGCCAGCAGCTTGGGACTAGCGGGGATGATCGGCGAGCAGTTCTTC.